One sample yielded the 18 T cell receptor beta chains listed below, sequenced in a study of blood T cell repertoires in COVID-19 (dated by TCRdb to between 2020 and 2021). Libraries were made using the immunoSEQ multiplex PCR assay. TCRdb holds this immuneACCESS table with in-frame rearrangements only. Some clones are missing; in checked studies, unresolved V genes explain under half, and the rest has no known cause. For this sample the table gives approximately 280,000 clones, of which roughly 90% were detected only once. The ten largest clonotypes hold about 4.2% of the sample. Sample: peripheral blood. These receptors were taken from a man aged 40-55 years with acute or convalescent COVID-19.

The chain employs TRBV28 and TRBJ1-2; possible D gene TRBD1, 5 bases. Trimming removed 5 bases from V and 2 bases from J, with 9 bases in between. This CDR3 spans 13 amino acids. From germline, CDR1 is MDHEN and CDR2 SYDVKM. CDR3 sequence (DNA): TGTGCCAGCAGTGCCCGGGGGAACTATGGCTACACCTTC. This sequence encodes CASSARGNYGYTF.

The V gene is TRBV4-1, the J gene TRBJ2-7; no firm D call. This CDR3 comprises 13 residues. Trimming pared 1 base from V and 4 bases from J, leaving 8 bases between. CDR1 and CDR2 (germline): MGHRA, YSYEKL. CDR3: CASSQGQEYEQYF. For the CDR3, the DNA is TGCGCCAGCAGCCAAGGACAAGAGTACGAGCAGTACTTC.

This chain uses TRBV3-1 (or the pseudogene TRBV3-2) with TRBJ1-2; D gene uncertain. V was clipped by 4 bases and J by 2 bases, with 8 bases between them. This CDR3 is 13 amino acids long. Germline-derived CDR1 and CDR2 are LGHDT and YNNKEL (reference sequence). In nucleotides, the CDR3 is TGTGCCAGCAGCCGAGGAAAGAACTATGGCTACACCTTC. This translates into CASSRGKNYGYTF.

The V gene is TRBV11-3, the J gene TRBJ2-7; a possible D gene is TRBD1 (7 bases). CDR1 and CDR2 from the germline V gene are SGHNT and YENEEA. The CDR3 has 16 residues. The V end was cut by 5 bases, the J end by 5 bases, with 22 bases between. CDR3 coding DNA: TGTGCCAGCAGCCCAGGGGGGCAGCTTCCCAGAAACGAGCAGTACTTC. Protein: CASSPGGQLPRNEQYF. Full variable domain (remainder filled in from reference TRBV11-3 and TRBJ2-7): EAGVVQSPRYKIIEKKQPVAFWCNPISGHNTLYWYLQNLGQGPELLIRYENEEAVDDSQLPKDRFSAERLKGVDSTLKIQPAELGDSAVYLCASSPGGQLPRNEQYFGPGTRLTVT.

The chain couples TRBV24-1 to TRBJ2-2; 9 bases map to TRBD1. The CDR3 contains 16 residues. V lost 4 bases and J lost 1; bases outside the gene matches: 3. Germline V gene lookup returns CDR1 KGHDR and CDR2 SFDVKD. The CDR3 region is CATSDPGQGNTGELFF. CDR3 DNA: TGTGCCACCAGTGACCCGGGACAGGGGAACACCGGGGAGCTGTTTTTT.

This clone appeared a single time. CDR3 nucleotides: TGCGCCAGCAGCTTGGCCGGGGCTAGCGGGGGGGACAATGAGCAGTTCTTC. Amino acid sequence: CASSLAGASGGDNEQFF. The V call is TRBV5-1, the J call TRBJ2-1, with 12 bases identical to TRBD2. CDR3 size: 17 residues. Trimming cost V 0 bases and J 5 bases; bases outside gene matches: 6. Germline CDR1 is SGHRS and CDR2 is YFSETQ.

This chain links TRBV25-1 with TRBJ2-1, with unresolved D. Deletions cut 3 bases from V and 0 bases from J, with 3 bases between. The CDR3 consists of 13 residues. Germline CDR1 and CDR2: MGHDK and SYGVNS. In nucleotides, the CDR3 is TGTGCCAGCAGTGACTGCTCCTACAATGAGCAGTTCTTC. It codes for CASSDCSYNEQFF.

This chain's CDR3 is CASSQDSHWTVGDNEQFF. The CDR3 nucleotides read TGTGCCAGCAGCCAAGATTCCCACTGGACAGTGGGAGACAATGAGCAGTTCTTC. The chain employs TRBV4-2 and TRBJ2-1; D might be TRBD1 (6 bases). Trimming left V 0 bases short and J 5 bases short, with 20 bases between. Germline V lookup: CDR1 LGHNA, CDR2 YNFKEQ. This CDR3 is 18 amino acids long.

The genes are TRBV5-1 and TRBJ2-7; 8 nucleotides agree with TRBD2. Germline assignment: CDR1 SGHRS and CDR2 YFSETQ. Germline trimming cut 0 bases from V and 3 bases from J; bases unmatched to any gene: 5. The CDR3 extends over 15 amino acids. The CDR3 reads CASSLDSSGVYEQYF. DNA of the CDR3: TGCGCCAGCAGCTTGGATAGTAGCGGGGTCTACGAGCAGTACTTC.

The chain recombines TRBV27 with TRBJ1-1; 7 bases fit TRBD1. The germline V gene encodes CDR1 MNHEY and CDR2 SMNVEV (reference sequence). After removal of 6 bases from V and 1 base from J, the junction contained 11 bases not matched to a gene. The CDR3 length is 16 residues. CDR3: CASRGPTGAQNTEAFF. The CDR3 DNA reads TGTGCCAGCAGGGGGCCCACAGGGGCCCAGAACACTGAAGCTTTCTTT.

The genes are TRBV5-1 and TRBJ2-3, with D perhaps matching TRBD1 (5 bases). The CDR3 is 15 residues long. The germline CDR1 and CDR2 sequences are SGHRS and YFSETQ. Deletions cut 1 base from V and 4 bases from J, with 13 bases between. For the CDR3, the DNA is TGCGCCAGCAGCTTGCCGTGGGGCAGTGCAGATACGCAGTATTTT. This gives the protein CASSLPWGSADTQYF.

As to this clone: This specimen includes other DNA sequences encoding the same CDR3. The chain combines TRBV4-2 with TRBJ1-2; 8 nucleotides match TRBD1. V dropped 0 bases and J dropped 7; count of bases not matched to a gene: 7. The CDR3 sequence is 15 residues long. The germline V gene encodes CDR1 LGHNA and CDR2 YNFKEQ. The CDR3 loop reads CASSQDPNRGSGYTF. The CDR3 bases are TGTGCCAGCAGCCAAGATCCGAACAGGGGGTCTGGCTACACCTTC.

V usage is TRBV2 and J usage is TRBJ1-2; 8 bases map to TRBD1. Germline V gene sequence: CDR1 SNHLY, CDR2 FYNNEI. The CDR3 sequence is 12 residues long. J was trimmed by 8 bases and V by 5 bases; bases with no gene match: 4. The CDR3 region is CASSNRGNGYTF. CDR3 DNA: TGTGCCAGCAGTAACAGGGGGAACGGCTACACCTTC. The full variable domain, rest sourced from reference TRBV2 and TRBJ1-2, is EPEVTQTPSHQVTQMGQEVILRCVPISNHLYFYWYRQILGQKVEFLVSFYNNEISEKSEIFDDQFSVERPDGSNFTLKIRSTKLEDSAMYFCASSNRGNGYTFGSGTRLTVV.

This clone was detected once. The chain links TRBV5-6 to TRBJ2-3; D is uncertain. V was clipped by 1 base and J by 1 base, with 4 bases between them. The CDR3 sequence is 13 residues long. From germline, CDR1 is SGHDT and CDR2 YYEEEE. CDR3 sequence: CASSLYGTDTQYF. DNA of the CDR3: TGTGCCAGCAGCTTGTATGGCACAGATACGCAGTATTTT.

The V gene is TRBV6-6, the J gene TRBJ1-3, with D uncertain. CDR3 length: 15 amino acids. Per the germline V gene, CDR1 is MNHNY and CDR2 is SVGAGI (reference sequence). Between the trimmed V and J ends, which lost 1 base and 0 bases, there was a span of 7 bases. This chain's CDR3 is CASSYFGSSGNTIYF. CDR3 bases: TGTGCCAGCAGTTACTTCGGTAGCTCTGGAAACACCATATATTTT.

The chain recombines TRBV3-1 (or the pseudogene TRBV3-2) with TRBJ2-2; 8 bases align to TRBD2. Looked up from germline, CDR1 is LGHDT and CDR2 is YNNKEL (reference sequence). V dropped 1 base and J dropped 4; count of bases not matched to a gene: 5. This CDR3 region has 16 residues. For the CDR3, the DNA is TGTGCCAGCAGCCAAGCGGGGGGGCCTCGCACCGGGGAGCTGTTTTTT. Translated: CASSQAGGPRTGELFF.

The chain couples TRBV3-1 (or the pseudogene TRBV3-2) to TRBJ1-6; 7 bases match TRBD1. From germline, CDR1 is LGHDT and CDR2 YNNKEL (reference sequence). Germline trimming cut 1 base from V and 3 bases from J; bases unmatched to any gene: 9. This CDR3 has 18 amino acids. The CDR3 DNA sequence: TGTGCCAGCAGCCAAGGCACGGAAGGGGGCCTCTATAATTCACCCCTCCACTTT. Encoded protein: CASSQGTEGGLYNSPLHF.

The V and J genes are TRBV5-5 and TRBJ1-1, with unresolved D. Trimming took 5 bases from V and 4 from J, leaving 12 bases between them. The CDR3 sequence is 13 residues long. CDR1 SGHKS and CDR2 YYEKEE come from the germline V gene (reference sequence). The CDR3 loop is CASRRLSSTEAFF. CDR3 nucleotides: TGTGCCAGCAGGAGGCTCAGCAGCACTGAAGCTTTCTTT.